This entry describes one T cell receptor beta chain. Its antigen has not been determined. Base quality data are lacking; no much larger clone is found one base away. The record originates from a study of blood T cells in healthy people across ages (dated by TCRdb to the mid-2010s). Regarding the study in general: In model experiments, template switching captured roughly one uniquely barcoded TCR beta cDNA molecule for every two T cells. Using deep sequencing normalized with unique cDNA molecular identifiers, the study measured how TCR beta repertoire diversity changes with age. Donors were grouped into four age groups: young (average roughly 16 years), middle-aged (around 39), aged (roughly 67) and long-lived (approximately 78). Donors of different ages were randomly distributed across sequencing lanes to avoid experimental bias. Using the same blood draw, the study looked at two additional independent replicas of 1 million unique cDNA reads for two donors, one aged 18 to 29 and the other aged 80 or older. Results the study describes overall, beyond this receptor: Conclusive comparison of naive and antigen-experienced compartments was prevented by the profiling of bulk unsorted PBMCs. There was a strong correlation between observed TCR beta diversity and the percentage of naive T cells measured by flow cytometry. Estimates of total diversity based on one million sequenced T cells were regarded as lower bounds and as underestimates. The long-lived group showed more naive CD4+ T cells, fewer expanded clones and increased TCR diversity than the aged group, suggesting age selection. Observed TCR beta diversity per million T cells fell roughly linearly with age, and a significant reduction was already apparent by age around 40. Because the CMV infection status of the donors was unknown, age-related changes in expanded clonotypes may potentially have been confounded.

Preparation of the library involved 5' RACE. This sample was sequenced with an Illumina HiSeq 2500. A second PCR of roughly 6 to 11 cycles was run with a J-beta primer mix and a sample-barcoded 5' primer. A unique molecular identifier was introduced onto each TCR beta cDNA molecule by a template-switch 5' adaptor carrying 12 random nucleotides. At least 3 million CDR3-containing paired-end reads were obtained from each sample. First-strand cDNA was synthesized from all RNA with the Mint cDNA synthesis kit, primed by a TRBC-specific oligonucleotide. After uracil-DNA glycosylase treatment, a first 18-cycle PCR used universal primers M1SS and BC2_uni_R on all cDNA. The study's processing was this. Each sample was normalized by randomly selecting 1 million high-quality reads, each carrying a distinct molecular identifier. Instead of being binned into consensus sequences, reads that shared molecular identifiers were thrown out. MiTCR, set to a Q25 quality threshold and the strictest error-elimination algorithm, was used for CDR3 identification, clonotype clustering and error correction. Lower-bound total TCR beta diversity was estimated with a nonparametric unseen species model using Euler transformation. In-frame beta chains were kept once TCRdb had trimmed the public reads at Q25 with fastp and called clones with MiXCR. Rows are unified per CDR3 protein, each entry keeping the most common DNA and genes. The V and J calls come from TCRdb's annotation, not from the publication. Here the sample has about 1.5 million distinct CDR3 sequences; under 55% occur a single time. The ten largest clones add up to about 3.8% of the sample.

The junction carries 10 bases between V and J, which are trimmed by 4 bases and 0 bases respectively. From the cysteine through the phenylalanine, the CDR3 covers 13 amino acids. The CDR3 DNA has 39 bases and is translated from base 1. CDR1 and CDR2 (DFQATT, SNEGSKA) derive from the germline V gene (reference sequence). Donors were around 37 systemically healthy Caucasian individuals from Russia aged roughly 6 to 90 years. Around 9.8 milliliters of peripheral blood were collected from each donor into EDTA-treated Vacutainer tubes. Ficoll-Paque density-gradient centrifugation was used to isolate PBMCs, with at least 6.5 million per sample. Trizol reagent was used to extract total RNA from the PBMCs, yielding at least 6 micrograms per sample. Naive CD45RAhigh/CD27high T cell percentages were measured by flow cytometry on a PBMC aliquot from every donor.

Material: blood. The sequence was collected from a woman under 30 in good health. This chain joins TRBV20-1 to TRBJ2-7, with a tentative D gene TRBD2 over 6 matching bases. This receptor carries the CDR3 CSAIGGGSYEQYF. The nucleotide sequence reads as follows: TGCAGTGCTATCGGGGGAGGCTCCTACGAGCAGTACTTC.